These 14 T cell receptor beta chains came from one sample sequenced in a study of human T cells and chemical hapten exposure. The sample's time point: patch test 2, 6 weeks after DPC sensitization. This sample's treatment: therapeutic diphenylcyclopropenone sensitization with weekly scalp DPC. TCRdb itself ran the RACE reads through MiXCR, one entry per CDR3 protein. This repertoire shows about 380,000 distinct CDR3 sequences, about 6% found once; its top ten account for around 5.6%. The material sequenced was whole blood, taken in connection with sensitization to the hapten diphenylcyclopropenone (DPC). The receptor source for this set is a woman aged 18-29 years with alopecia areata. Some clones in this sample may be carry-over from other donors' samples.

This clonotype was observed a few times. CDR3 loop: CASSQAPTGTGALYYPEQYF. The CDR3 bases are TGCGCCAGCAGCCAAGCCCCGACCGGGACAGGGGCTCTGTATTATCCCGAGCAGTACTTC. The gene calls are TRBV4-3 and TRBJ2-7; 10 nucleotides agree with TRBD1. Germline CDR1 LGHNA, CDR2 YSLEER. The J segment lost 6 bases and the V segment lost 1 base, leaving 21 bases of the junction unmatched. CDR3 length equals 20 residues.

In its sample, this clonotype was seen many times. V gene TRBV5-6 combines with J gene TRBJ1-1; D is undetermined. V dropped 3 bases and J dropped 3 bases, with 12 bases sitting between them. CDR1 SGHDT and CDR2 YYEEEE come from the germline V gene. CDR3 length equals 14 residues. The chain's CDR3 is CASSSLVGDTEAFF. CDR3 in DNA: TGTGCCAGCAGCTCCCTTGTCGGGGACACTGAAGCTTTCTTT.

V is TRBV6-2 or TRBV6-3 and J is TRBJ2-2; D remains unclear. The germline V gene has CDR1 MNHEY and CDR2 SVGEGT. The CDR3 extends over 12 amino acids. The V gene lost 5 bases and the J gene lost 6 bases, with 7 bases spanning the gap. The CDR3 DNA sequence: TGTGCCAGCAGTCTCCCCCCCGGGGAGCTGTTTTTT. Translated: CASSLPPGELFF.

This clonotype was seen at least ten times. This chain joins TRBV6-2 or TRBV6-3 and TRBJ1-1; perhaps TRBD1 as D (5 bases). Trimming removed 0 bases from V and 5 bases from J, with 13 bases in between. The germline CDR1 and CDR2 sequences are MNHEY and SVGEGT. This CDR3 has 15 amino acids. For the CDR3, the DNA is TGTGCCAGCAGTTACTCGATTCCCCAGGGAACTGAAGCTTTCTTT. Amino acids: CASSYSIPQGTEAFF.

This clonotype was found a few times. This sequence joins TRBV5-5 and TRBJ2-3; the match to TRBD1 covers 8 bases. J lost 5 bases, V lost 1 base, and 6 bases had no gene match. The CDR3 length is 15 residues. The germline V gene has CDR1 SGHKS and CDR2 YYEKEE (reference sequence). This chain's CDR3 is CASSLQGARVDTQYF. CDR3 sequence (DNA): TGTGCCAGCAGCTTGCAGGGGGCCAGGGTAGATACGCAGTATTTT.

The chain carries TRBV12-3 or TRBV12-4 and TRBJ1-1; a weak D match, TRBD1 (5 bases). V was pared by 2 bases and J by 1 base, with 11 bases between. The CDR3 sequence is 15 residues long. CDR3 sequence reads: CASSLKAGTNTEAFF. The CDR3 region has the DNA TGTGCCAGCAGTTTAAAGGCAGGGACGAACACTGAAGCTTTCTTT.

The chain is built from TRBV3-1 and TRBJ2-7; D unresolved. The CDR3 consists of 14 residues. V dropped 5 bases and J dropped 2 bases, with 13 bases sitting between them. Germline V gene data show CDR1 as LGHDT and CDR2 as YNNKEL (reference sequence). This CDR3 is CASSYTTDAYEQYF. In DNA, the CDR3 is TGTGCCAGCAGCTACACGACCGACGCCTACGAGCAGTACTTC.

This clonotype was counted ten times or more. The V call is TRBV29-1, the J call TRBJ1-1; TRBD1 agrees at 7 bases. Germline values: CDR1 SQVTM, CDR2 ANQGSEA. The CDR3 loop spans 12 amino acids. Germline trimming cut 7 bases from V and 2 bases from J; bases unmatched to any gene: 4. This CDR3 reads CSADRANTEAFF. The CDR3 nucleotides read TGCAGCGCCGACAGGGCTAACACTGAAGCTTTCTTT. Full variable domain (remainder filled in from reference TRBV29-1 and TRBJ1-1): SAVISQKPSRDICQRGTSLTIQCQVDSQVTMMFWYRQQPGQSLTLIATANQGSEATYESGFVIDKFPISRPNLTFSTLTVSNMSPEDSSIYLCSADRANTEAFFGQGTRLTVV.

This chain links TRBV5-1 with TRBJ1-6, with 8 nucleotides matching TRBD1. Germline V gene sequence: CDR1 SGHRS, CDR2 YFSETQ. Trimming took 3 bases from V and 11 from J; bases not matched to a gene: 10. The CDR3 covers 15 residues. The CDR3 region is CASSSGQGAGAPLHF. The CDR3 nucleotides read TGCGCCAGCAGCTCCGGACAGGGAGCTGGGGCACCCCTCCACTTT.

This clonotype was observed many times. The chain recombines TRBV7-2 with TRBJ1-3; a weak D match, TRBD1 (6 bases). Germline V gene lookup returns CDR1 SGHTA and CDR2 FQGNSA. Trimming took 5 bases from V and 4 from J, leaving 9 bases between them. This CDR3 is 13 amino acids long. The DNA for the CDR3 is TGTGCCAGCAGCCCTGACAGGGGAAACACCATATATTTT. As protein: CASSPDRGNTIYF.

This clonotype was observed at least ten times. The chain uses TRBV6-2 or TRBV6-3 and TRBJ1-1; D call uncertain. Trimming removed 7 bases from V and 3 bases from J, with 6 bases in between. This CDR3 region has 11 residues. Germline V CDR1 and CDR2: MNHEY, SVGEGT. CDR3 nucleotide sequence: TGTGCCAGCATCCTGGACACTGAAGCTTTCTTT. Translation: CASILDTEAFF.

The sample holds many counts of this clonotype. The V call is TRBV29-1, the J call TRBJ1-2; tentative D call: TRBD1 (5 bases). CDR1 and CDR2 from the germline V gene are SQVTM and ANQGSEA. This CDR3 comprises 13 residues. With 4 bases removed from V and 2 bases from J, the gap between germline ends came to 11 bases. In nucleotides, the CDR3 is TGCAGCGTTGCCTGGGGGTCGAACTATGGCTACACCTTC. It yields the protein CSVAWGSNYGYTF. Filled out from reference TRBV29-1 and TRBJ1-2, the complete variable domain reads SAVISQKPSRDICQRGTSLTIQCQVDSQVTMMFWYRQQPGQSLTLIATANQGSEATYESGFVIDKFPISRPNLTFSTLTVSNMSPEDSSIYLCSVAWGSNYGYTFGSGTRLTVV.

This clonotype came up many times. V usage is TRBV20-1 and J usage is TRBJ2-6; D is unclear. Per germline, CDR1 DFQATT and CDR2 SNEGSKA (reference sequence). Trimming left V 2 bases short and J 0 bases short, with 8 bases between. The CDR3 is 15 amino acids. This CDR3 reads CSARRLDSGANVLTF. For the CDR3, the DNA is TGCAGTGCTAGACGTTTAGACTCTGGGGCCAACGTCCTGACTTTC.

This clonotype turned up a few times. The V call is TRBV25-1, the J call TRBJ1-2; 7 bases fit TRBD1. Trimming removed 1 base from V and 8 bases from J; junction bases left unmatched: 7. The CDR3 runs to 14 residues. Germline V lookup: CDR1 MGHDK, CDR2 SYGVNS. CDR3 residues: CASSELVGQSGYTF. The CDR3 nucleotides are TGTGCCAGCAGTGAATTAGTGGGACAGTCGGGCTACACCTTC.